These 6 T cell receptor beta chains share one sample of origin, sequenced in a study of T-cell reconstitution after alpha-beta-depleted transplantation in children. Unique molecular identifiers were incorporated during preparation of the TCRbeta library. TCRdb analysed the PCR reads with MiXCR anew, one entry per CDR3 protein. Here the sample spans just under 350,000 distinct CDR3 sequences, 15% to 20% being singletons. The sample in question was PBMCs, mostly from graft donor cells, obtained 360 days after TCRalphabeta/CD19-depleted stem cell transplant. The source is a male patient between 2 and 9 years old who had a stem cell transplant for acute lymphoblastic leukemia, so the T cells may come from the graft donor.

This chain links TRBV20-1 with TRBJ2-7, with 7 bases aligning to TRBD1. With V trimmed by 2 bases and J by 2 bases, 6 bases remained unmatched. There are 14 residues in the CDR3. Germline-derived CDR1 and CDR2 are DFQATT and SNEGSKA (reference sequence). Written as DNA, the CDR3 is TGCAGTGCTAGACGCCAGGGGGTCCCCTACGAGCAGTACTTC. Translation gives CSARRQGVPYEQYF.

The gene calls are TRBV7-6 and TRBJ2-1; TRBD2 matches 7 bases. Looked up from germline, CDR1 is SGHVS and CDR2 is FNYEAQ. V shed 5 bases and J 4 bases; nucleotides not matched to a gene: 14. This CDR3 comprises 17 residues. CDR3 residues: CASSLRVAGSLYNEQFF. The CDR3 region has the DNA TGTGCCAGCAGCCTTCGAGTAGCGGGTTCCTTATACAATGAGCAGTTCTTC.

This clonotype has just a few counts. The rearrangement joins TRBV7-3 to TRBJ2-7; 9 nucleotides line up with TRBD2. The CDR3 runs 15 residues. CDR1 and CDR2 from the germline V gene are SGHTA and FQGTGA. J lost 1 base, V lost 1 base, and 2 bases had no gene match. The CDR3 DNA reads TGTGCCAGCAGCTTAAACGGACTAGCGTCCTACGAGCAGTACTTC. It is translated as CASSLNGLASYEQYF.

The CDR3 nucleotides read TGTGCCAGCAGCTTGAGTGCCAGCAGGGCACCCTACGAGCAGTACTTC. Protein: CASSLSASRAPYEQYF. This chain connects TRBV5-5 to TRBJ2-7; D may be TRBD1 (5 bases). Trimming left V 1 base short and J 2 bases short, with 16 bases between. Germline CDR1 and CDR2: SGHKS and YYEKEE (reference sequence). The CDR3 covers 16 residues.

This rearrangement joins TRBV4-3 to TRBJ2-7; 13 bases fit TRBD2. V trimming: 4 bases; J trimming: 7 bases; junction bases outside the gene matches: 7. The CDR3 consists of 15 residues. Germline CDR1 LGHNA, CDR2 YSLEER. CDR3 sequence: CASSPGLAGVWEQYF. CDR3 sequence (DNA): TGCGCCAGCAGCCCCGGACTAGCGGGAGTCTGGGAGCAGTACTTC.

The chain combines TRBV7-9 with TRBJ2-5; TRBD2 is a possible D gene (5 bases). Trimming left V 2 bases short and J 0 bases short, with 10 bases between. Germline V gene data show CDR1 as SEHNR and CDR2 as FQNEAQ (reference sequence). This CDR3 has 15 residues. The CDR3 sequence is CASSLLRAYQETQYF. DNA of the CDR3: TGTGCCAGCAGCTTATTGCGGGCGTACCAAGAGACCCAGTACTTC.